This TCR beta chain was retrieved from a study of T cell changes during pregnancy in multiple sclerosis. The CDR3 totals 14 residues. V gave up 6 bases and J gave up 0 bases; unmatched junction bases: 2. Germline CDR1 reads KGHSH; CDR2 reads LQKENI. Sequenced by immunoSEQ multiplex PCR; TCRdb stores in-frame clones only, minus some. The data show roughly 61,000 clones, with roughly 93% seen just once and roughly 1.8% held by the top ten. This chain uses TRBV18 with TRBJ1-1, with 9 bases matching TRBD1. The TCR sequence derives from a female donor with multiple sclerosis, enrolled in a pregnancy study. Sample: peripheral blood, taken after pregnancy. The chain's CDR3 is CASSGQGMNTEAFF. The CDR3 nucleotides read TGTGCCAGCTCGGGACAGGGCATGAACACTGAAGCTTTCTTT.